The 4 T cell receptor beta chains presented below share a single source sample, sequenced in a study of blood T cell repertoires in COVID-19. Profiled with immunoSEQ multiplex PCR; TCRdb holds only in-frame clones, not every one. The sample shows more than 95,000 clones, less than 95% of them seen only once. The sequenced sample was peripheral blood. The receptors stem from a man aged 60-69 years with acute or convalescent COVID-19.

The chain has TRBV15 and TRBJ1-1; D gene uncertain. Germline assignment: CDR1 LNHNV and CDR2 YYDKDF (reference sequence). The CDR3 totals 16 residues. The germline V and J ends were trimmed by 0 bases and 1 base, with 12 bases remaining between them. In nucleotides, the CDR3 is TGTGCCACCAGCAGAGAGGGTTTCCGAGGGAACACTGAAGCTTTCTTT. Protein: CATSREGFRGNTEAFF.

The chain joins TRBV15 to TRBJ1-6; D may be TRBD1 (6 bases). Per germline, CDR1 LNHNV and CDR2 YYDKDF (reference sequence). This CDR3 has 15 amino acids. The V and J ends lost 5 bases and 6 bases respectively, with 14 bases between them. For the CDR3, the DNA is TGTGCCACCAGCGGATTGACAGGAGCTAATTCACCCCTCCACTTT. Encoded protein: CATSGLTGANSPLHF.

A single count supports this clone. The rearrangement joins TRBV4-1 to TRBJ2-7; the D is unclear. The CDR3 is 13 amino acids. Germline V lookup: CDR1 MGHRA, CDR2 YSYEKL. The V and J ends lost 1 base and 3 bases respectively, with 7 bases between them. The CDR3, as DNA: TGCGCCAGCAGCCAAGTTAACGGCTACGAGCAGTACGTC. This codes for CASSQVNGYEQYV.

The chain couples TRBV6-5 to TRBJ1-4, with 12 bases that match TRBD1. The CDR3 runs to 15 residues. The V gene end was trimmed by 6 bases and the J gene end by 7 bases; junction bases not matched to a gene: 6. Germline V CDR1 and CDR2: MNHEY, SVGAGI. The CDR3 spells CASRPGTGGSEKLFF. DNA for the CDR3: TGTGCCAGCAGACCGGGGACAGGGGGCAGTGAAAAACTGTTTTTT.